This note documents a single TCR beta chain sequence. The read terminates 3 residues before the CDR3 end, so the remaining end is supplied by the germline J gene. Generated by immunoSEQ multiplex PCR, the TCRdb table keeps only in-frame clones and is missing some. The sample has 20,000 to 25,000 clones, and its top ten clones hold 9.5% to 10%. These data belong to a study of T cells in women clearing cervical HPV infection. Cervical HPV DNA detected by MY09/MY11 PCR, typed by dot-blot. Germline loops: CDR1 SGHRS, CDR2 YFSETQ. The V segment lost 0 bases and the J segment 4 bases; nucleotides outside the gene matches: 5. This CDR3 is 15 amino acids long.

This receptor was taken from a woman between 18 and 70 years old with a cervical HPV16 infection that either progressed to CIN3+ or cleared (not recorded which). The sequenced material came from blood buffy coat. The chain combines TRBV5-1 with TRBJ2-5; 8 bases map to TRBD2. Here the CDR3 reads CASSLGAGERETQYF. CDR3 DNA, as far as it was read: TGCGCCAGCAGCTTGGGAGCGGGGGAGCGAGAGACC.